A selection of T cell receptor beta chains follows, all from one sample in a study of blood T cell repertoires in COVID-19. The table came from immunoSEQ multiplex PCR; TCRdb's copy has only in-frame clones and leaves some out. Here the sample spans roughly 57,000 clones, 80% to 90% being singletons. Sample: peripheral blood. These receptors all stem from a man between 60 and 75 years old with active or convalescent COVID-19. Both conserved end residues are part of each CDR3. A D gene is named only where the DNA matches it firmly. Size values are once, few and many counts, or a class for expanded clones, and some rows have none.

size: -
length: 14
D: -
V: TRBV19
J: TRBJ1-5
DNA: TGTGCCAGTAGTACTTCCAGGATCAATCAGCCCCAGCATTTT
CDR3: CASSTSRINQPQHF

size: once
length: 15
D: TRBD2
V: TRBV6-5
J: TRBJ2-1
DNA: TGTGCCAGCAACCGACTAGCGGGGGGTTACAATGAGCAGTTCTTC
CDR3: CASNRLAGGYNEQFF

size: once
length: 15
D: TRBD1
V: TRBV4-3
J: TRBJ2-7
DNA: TGCGCCAGCAGCCATCGGACAGGTAGCTCCTACGAGCAGTACTTC
CDR3: CASSHRTGSSYEQYF

size: -
length: 15
D: -
V: TRBV19
J: TRBJ1-5
DNA: TGTGCCAGTAGTATTTCGGGGTCCAGCAATCAGCCCCAGCATTTT
CDR3: CASSISGSSNQPQHF

size: -
length: 16
D: -
V: TRBV4-3
J: TRBJ2-2
DNA: TGCGCCAGCAGCCTCTCGCCCGGGGCGAACACCGGGGAGCTGTTTTTT
CDR3: CASSLSPGANTGELFF

size: few
length: 14
D: -
V: TRBV6-5
J: TRBJ1-2
DNA: TGTGCCAGCAGTTACTCGAACCCAGATGGTGGCTACACCTTC
CDR3: CASSYSNPDGGYTF

size: -
length: 14
D: -
V: TRBV6-5
J: TRBJ2-3
DNA: TGTGCCAGCAACCGAGCGGAAAGCACAGATACGCAGTATTTT
CDR3: CASNRAESTDTQYF

size: -
length: 15
D: -
V: TRBV27
J: TRBJ1-5
DNA: TGTGCCAGCAGCCGGGGGACGTTGGTCGATCAGCCCCAGCATTTT
CDR3: CASSRGTLVDQPQHF

size: -
length: 15
D: TRBD1
V: TRBV6-2/TRBV6-3
J: TRBJ2-7
DNA: TGTGCCAGCAGCCGGCCCGGGACAGGGGCCTACGAGCAGTACTTC
CDR3: CASSRPGTGAYEQYF

size: -
length: 14
D: -
V: TRBV5-8
J: TRBJ2-7
DNA: TGTGCCAGCAGCTTGAACCCCGAGCTAAACGAGCAGTACTTC
CDR3: CASSLNPELNEQYF

size: -
length: 13
D: -
V: TRBV5-1
J: TRBJ1-2
DNA: TGCGCCAGCAGCTTGATACAGGGCTATGGCTACACCTTC
CDR3: CASSLIQGYGYTF

size: few
length: 15
D: TRBD1
V: TRBV6-4
J: TRBJ2-7
DNA: TGTGCCAGCAGTGAGGGGACAGGGGGGGCCTACGAGCAGTACTTC
CDR3: CASSEGTGGAYEQYF

size: -
length: 15
D: -
V: TRBV5-1
J: TRBJ2-3
DNA: TGCGCCAGCAGCTTGGCCTCGGGACTTACAGATACGCAGTATTTT
CDR3: CASSLASGLTDTQYF

size: -
length: 17
D: -
V: TRBV2
J: TRBJ2-3
DNA: TGTGCCAGCAGTGACACTCCGTGGCTAGCCCACCGGGATACGCAGTATTTT
CDR3: CASSDTPWLAHRDTQYF

size: -
length: 13
D: -
V: TRBV12-3/TRBV12-4
J: TRBJ2-2
DNA: TGTGCCAGCAGTTTGGGGCCCACCGGGGAGCTGTTTTTT
CDR3: CASSLGPTGELFF

size: -
length: 16
D: TRBD1
V: TRBV28
J: TRBJ1-5
DNA: TGTGCCAGCAGGCCAGGGGGGTTAATAACAAATCAGCCCCAGCATTTT
CDR3: CASRPGGLITNQPQHF

size: -
length: 15
D: -
V: TRBV7-6
J: TRBJ2-5
DNA: TGTGCCAGCAGCTTAGTCCCCGGGACTCAAGAGACCCAGTACTTC
CDR3: CASSLVPGTQETQYF

size: -
length: 15
D: TRBD1
V: TRBV6-5
J: TRBJ1-2
DNA: TGTGCCAGCAGTCCTACAGGGGGTTCTGGCTATGGCTACACCTTC
CDR3: CASSPTGGSGYGYTF

size: -
length: 13
D: -
V: TRBV2
J: TRBJ1-2
DNA: TGTGCCAGCAGTGACCAGGGGCCCTATGGCTACACCTTC
CDR3: CASSDQGPYGYTF

size: -
length: 14
D: TRBD1
V: TRBV6-5
J: TRBJ1-2
DNA: TGTGCCAGCAAAACGGGACAGGGGAACTATGGCTACACCTTC
CDR3: CASKTGQGNYGYTF

size: -
length: 14
D: TRBD1
V: TRBV28
J: TRBJ2-1
DNA: TGTGCCAGCTTAGACAGGGGGCAAAGTAATGAGCAGTTCTTC
CDR3: CASLDRGQSNEQFF

size: -
length: 13
D: -
V: TRBV7-2
J: TRBJ2-2
DNA: TGTGCCAGCAGCATACGGGACACCGGGGAACTGTTTTTT
CDR3: CASSIRDTGELFF

size: -
length: 13
D: -
V: TRBV7-3
J: TRBJ1-1
DNA: TGTGCCAGCAGCCGACGGGTGAACACTGAAGCTTTCTTT
CDR3: CASSRRVNTEAFF

size: -
length: 14
D: -
V: TRBV6-2/TRBV6-3
J: TRBJ2-7
DNA: TGTGCCAGCAGTGAGTTAGCGCAAACCTACGAGCAGTACTTC
CDR3: CASSELAQTYEQYF

size: -
length: 16
D: TRBD2
V: TRBV28
J: TRBJ2-7
DNA: TGTGCCAGCAGTGGCGGCGGGGGTAGGGGCTCCTACGAGCAGTACTTC
CDR3: CASSGGGGRGSYEQYF

size: few
length: 14
D: -
V: TRBV19
J: TRBJ1-2
DNA: TGTGCCAGTATTGGTGGGGGAGGGAACTATGGCTACACCTTC
CDR3: CASIGGGGNYGYTF

size: -
length: 14
D: -
V: TRBV6-5
J: TRBJ1-1
DNA: TGTGCCAGCAGTTACTCGACGGCAGGGTATGAAGCTTTCTTT
CDR3: CASSYSTAGYEAFF

size: -
length: 14
D: TRBD1
V: TRBV19
J: TRBJ1-6
DNA: TGTGCCAGTAGTCCAGGGGGCTATAATTCACCCCTCCACTTT
CDR3: CASSPGGYNSPLHF

size: -
length: 16
D: -
V: TRBV19
J: TRBJ1-5
DNA: TGTGCCAGTAGTACCGGGTTTAGCTATTGGAATCAGCCCCAGCATTTT
CDR3: CASSTGFSYWNQPQHF

size: few
length: 14
D: TRBD1
V: TRBV11-2
J: TRBJ2-5
DNA: TGTGCCAGCAGCATAGACAGGGGGCGAGAGACCCAGTACTTC
CDR3: CASSIDRGRETQYF